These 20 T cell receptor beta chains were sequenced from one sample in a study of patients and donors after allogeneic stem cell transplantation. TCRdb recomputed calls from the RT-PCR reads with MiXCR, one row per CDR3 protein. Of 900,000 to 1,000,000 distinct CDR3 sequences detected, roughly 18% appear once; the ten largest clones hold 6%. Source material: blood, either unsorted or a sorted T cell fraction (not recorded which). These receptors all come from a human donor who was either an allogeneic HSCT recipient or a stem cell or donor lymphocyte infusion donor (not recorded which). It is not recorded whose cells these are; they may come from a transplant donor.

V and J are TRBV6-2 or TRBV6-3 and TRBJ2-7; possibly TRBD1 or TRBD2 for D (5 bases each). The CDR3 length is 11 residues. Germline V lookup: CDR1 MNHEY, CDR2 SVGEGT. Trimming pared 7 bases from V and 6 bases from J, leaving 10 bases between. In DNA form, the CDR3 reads TGTGCCAGCACCCAGGGACCCGAGCAGTACTTC. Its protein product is CASTQGPEQYF.

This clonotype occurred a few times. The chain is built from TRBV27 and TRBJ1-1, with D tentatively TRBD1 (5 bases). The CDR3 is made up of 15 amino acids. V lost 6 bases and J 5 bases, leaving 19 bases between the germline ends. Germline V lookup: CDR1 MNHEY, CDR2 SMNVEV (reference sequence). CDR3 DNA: TGTGCCAGCAGACCTTCACGGGGCTGGAGGACTGAAGCTTTCTTT. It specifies CASRPSRGWRTEAFF.

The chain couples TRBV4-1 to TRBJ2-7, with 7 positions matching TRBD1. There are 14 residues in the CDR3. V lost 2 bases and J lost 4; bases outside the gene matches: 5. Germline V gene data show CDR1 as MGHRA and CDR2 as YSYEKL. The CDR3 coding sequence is TGCGCCAGCAGCCAAACGGGACAGCCTTACGAGCAGTACTTC. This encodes CASSQTGQPYEQYF.

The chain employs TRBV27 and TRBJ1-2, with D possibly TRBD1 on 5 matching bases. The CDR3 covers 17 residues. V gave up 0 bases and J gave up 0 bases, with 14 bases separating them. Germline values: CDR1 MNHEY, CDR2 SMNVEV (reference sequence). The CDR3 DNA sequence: TGTGCCAGCAGTTTATCGCCGGACACCGTCTCTAACTATGGCTACACCTTC. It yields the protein CASSLSPDTVSNYGYTF.

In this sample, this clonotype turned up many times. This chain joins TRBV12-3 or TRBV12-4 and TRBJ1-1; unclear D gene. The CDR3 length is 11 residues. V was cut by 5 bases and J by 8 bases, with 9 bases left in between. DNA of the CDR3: TGTGCCAGCAGTAGACGGTCGGAAGCTTTCTTT. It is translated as CASSRRSEAFF.

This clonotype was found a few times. Written as DNA, the CDR3 is TGTGCCAGCAGTTACCGTACTAGCGGGGCCTACAATGAGCAGTTCTTC. As protein: CASSYRTSGAYNEQFF. This sequence joins TRBV12-3 or TRBV12-4 and TRBJ2-1, with 10 bases lining up with TRBD2. The junction had 5 bases not matched to a gene; V was cut back by 4 bases and J by 2 bases. The CDR3 length is 16 residues.

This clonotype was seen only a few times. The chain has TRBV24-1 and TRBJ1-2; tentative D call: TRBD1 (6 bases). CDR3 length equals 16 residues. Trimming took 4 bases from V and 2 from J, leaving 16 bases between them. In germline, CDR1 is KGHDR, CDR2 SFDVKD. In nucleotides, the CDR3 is TGTGCCACCAGTGACGCTGCCAGGGGCCCAAACTATGGCTACACCTTC. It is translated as CATSDAARGPNYGYTF.

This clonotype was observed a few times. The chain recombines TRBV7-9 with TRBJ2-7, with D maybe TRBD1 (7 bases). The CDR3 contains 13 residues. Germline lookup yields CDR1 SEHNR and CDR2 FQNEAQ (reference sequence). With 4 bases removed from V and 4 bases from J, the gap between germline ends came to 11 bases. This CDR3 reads CASSSRDRYEQYF. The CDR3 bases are TGTGCCAGCAGCTCGCGGGACAGATACGAGCAGTACTTC.

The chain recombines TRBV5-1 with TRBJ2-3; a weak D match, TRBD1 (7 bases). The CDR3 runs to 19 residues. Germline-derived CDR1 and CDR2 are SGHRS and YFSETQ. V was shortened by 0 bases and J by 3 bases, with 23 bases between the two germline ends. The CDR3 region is CASSLGGTAVWGATDTQYF. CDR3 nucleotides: TGCGCCAGCAGCTTGGGGGGGACAGCTGTCTGGGGGGCGACAGATACGCAGTATTTT.

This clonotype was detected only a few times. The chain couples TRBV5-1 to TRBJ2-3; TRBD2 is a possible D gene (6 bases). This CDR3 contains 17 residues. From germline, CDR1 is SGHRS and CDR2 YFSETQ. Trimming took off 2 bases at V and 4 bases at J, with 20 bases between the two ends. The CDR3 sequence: CASSLQVSGGFADTQYF. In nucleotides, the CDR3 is TGCGCCAGCAGCTTACAGGTCTCAGGAGGGTTCGCAGATACGCAGTATTTT.

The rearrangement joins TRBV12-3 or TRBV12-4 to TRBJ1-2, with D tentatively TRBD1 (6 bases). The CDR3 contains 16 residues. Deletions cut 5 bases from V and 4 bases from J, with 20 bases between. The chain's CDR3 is CASSPLINRVGYGYTF. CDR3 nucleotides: TGTGCCAGCAGTCCACTAATAAACAGGGTAGGCTATGGCTACACCTTC.

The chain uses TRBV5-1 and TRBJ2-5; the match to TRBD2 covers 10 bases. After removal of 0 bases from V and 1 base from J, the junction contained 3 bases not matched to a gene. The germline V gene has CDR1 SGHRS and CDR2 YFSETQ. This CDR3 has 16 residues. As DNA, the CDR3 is TGCGCCAGCAGCTTGGAAACTAGCGGGGCCCAAGAGACCCAGTACTTC. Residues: CASSLETSGAQETQYF.

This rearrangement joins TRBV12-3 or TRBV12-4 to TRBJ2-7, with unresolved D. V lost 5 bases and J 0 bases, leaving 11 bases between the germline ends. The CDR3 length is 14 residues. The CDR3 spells CASSGDRASYEQYF. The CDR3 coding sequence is TGTGCCAGCAGTGGCGACCGGGCCTCCTACGAGCAGTACTTC.

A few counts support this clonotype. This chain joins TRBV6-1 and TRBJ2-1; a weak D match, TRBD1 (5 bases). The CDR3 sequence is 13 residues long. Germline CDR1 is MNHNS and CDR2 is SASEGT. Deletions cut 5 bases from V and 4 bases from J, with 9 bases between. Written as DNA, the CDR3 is TGTGCCAGCAGTCAGACAGCTTACAATGAGCAGTTCTTC. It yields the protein CASSQTAYNEQFF.

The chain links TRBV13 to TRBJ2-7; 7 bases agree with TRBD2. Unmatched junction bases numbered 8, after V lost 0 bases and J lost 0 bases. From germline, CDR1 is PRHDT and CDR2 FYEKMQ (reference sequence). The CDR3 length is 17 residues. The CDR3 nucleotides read TGTGCCAGCAGCTTAGGGACTAGCCCTAAGAGCTCCTACGAGCAGTACTTC. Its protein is CASSLGTSPKSSYEQYF.

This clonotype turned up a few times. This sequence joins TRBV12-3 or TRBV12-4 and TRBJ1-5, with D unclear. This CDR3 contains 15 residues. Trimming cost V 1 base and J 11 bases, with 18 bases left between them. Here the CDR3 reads CASSLGIHPGRTQHF. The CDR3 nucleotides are TGTGCCAGCAGTTTAGGAATTCACCCGGGGAGGACCCAGCATTTT.

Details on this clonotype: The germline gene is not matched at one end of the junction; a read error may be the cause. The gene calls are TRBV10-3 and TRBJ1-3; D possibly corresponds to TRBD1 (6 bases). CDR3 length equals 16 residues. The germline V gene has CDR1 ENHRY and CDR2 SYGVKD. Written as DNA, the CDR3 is TGTGCCATCAGTAAGTCCGGGACACCAGCAGAAAACACCATATATTTT. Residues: CAISKSGTPAENTIYF.

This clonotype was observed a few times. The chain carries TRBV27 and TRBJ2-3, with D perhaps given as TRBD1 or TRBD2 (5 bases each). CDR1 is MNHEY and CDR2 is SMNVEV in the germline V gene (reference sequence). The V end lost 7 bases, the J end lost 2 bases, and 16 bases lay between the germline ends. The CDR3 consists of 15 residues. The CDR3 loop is CASTPEGRATDTQYF. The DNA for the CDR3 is TGTGCCAGCACCCCCGAGGGGCGAGCCACAGATACGCAGTATTTT.

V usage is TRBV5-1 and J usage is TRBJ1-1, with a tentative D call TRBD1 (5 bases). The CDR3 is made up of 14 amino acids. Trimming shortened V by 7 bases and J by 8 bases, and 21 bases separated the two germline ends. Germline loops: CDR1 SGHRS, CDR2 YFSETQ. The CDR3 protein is CASYSRVESREAFF. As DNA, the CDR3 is TGCGCCAGCTACTCCAGGGTAGAATCGAGGGAAGCTTTCTTT.

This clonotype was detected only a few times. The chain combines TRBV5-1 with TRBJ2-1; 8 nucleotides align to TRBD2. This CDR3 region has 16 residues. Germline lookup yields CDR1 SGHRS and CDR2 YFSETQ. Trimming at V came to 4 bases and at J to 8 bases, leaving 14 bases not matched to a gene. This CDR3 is CASSLQSGRSIDEQFF. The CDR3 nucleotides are TGCGCCAGCAGCCTTCAAAGCGGGAGAAGTATCGATGAGCAGTTCTTC.